These 27 T cell receptor beta chains originate from one sample sequenced in a study of early stage breast cancer tumors. Generated by immunoSEQ multiplex PCR, the TCRdb table keeps only in-frame clones and is missing some. The sample lists around 41,000 clones, around 73% occurring once. The specimen sequenced was blood. The origin of the receptors is a person in their fifties with breast cancer.

V usage is TRBV7-2 and J usage is TRBJ2-3; 10 nucleotides agree with TRBD1. The length of the CDR3 is 16 residues. Germline CDR1 and CDR2: SGHTA and FQGNSA. J lost 3 bases, V lost 5 bases, and 8 bases had no gene match. The CDR3 spells CASSATGGLYTDTQYF. The DNA for the CDR3 is TGTGCCAGCAGCGCGACAGGGGGCCTGTATACAGATACGCAGTATTTT.

The V and J genes are TRBV5-4 and TRBJ2-5; TRBD2 is a possible D gene (6 bases). The CDR3 runs to 15 residues. CDR1 is SGHNT and CDR2 is YYREEE in the germline V gene (reference sequence). Trimming took 4 bases from V and 5 from J, leaving 18 bases between them. The CDR3 DNA sequence: TGTGCCAGCAGCCCGACGACCGCTGGGGGGGAGACCCAGTACTTC. Translated, it gives CASSPTTAGGETQYF.

With respect to this clone: The junction differs from germline at one of its ends, possibly a read error. The gene calls are TRBV7-7 and TRBJ2-5, with TRBD2 as a possible D gene (6 bases). Germline V gene sequence: CDR1 SSHAT, CDR2 FNYEAQ (reference sequence). This CDR3 is built from 16 residues. The CDR3 region is CASSLGEVGGRETQYF. DNA of the CDR3: TGTGCTAGCAGCTTAGGCGAAGTAGGAGGGAGAGAGACCCAGTACTTC.

This chain connects TRBV5-6 to TRBJ2-7; 12 bases fit TRBD2. This CDR3 is 15 amino acids long. V gave up 4 bases and J gave up 4 bases; unmatched junction bases: 6. From germline, CDR1 is SGHDT and CDR2 YYEEEE. The CDR3 DNA follows: TGTGCCAGCAGCATAACGGGACTAGCGGGTTACGAGCAGTACGTC. Its translation: CASSITGLAGYEQYV.

V gene TRBV5-6 combines with J gene TRBJ1-2; 8 bases are a match to TRBD1. With 4 bases clipped from V and 3 bases from J, the junction kept 8 bases outside the gene matches. There are 15 residues in the CDR3. Germline V gene sequence: CDR1 SGHDT, CDR2 YYEEEE. The CDR3 sequence: CASSRDRDRYYGYTF. In DNA form, the CDR3 reads TGTGCCAGCAGCCGCGACCGGGACAGGTACTATGGCTACACCTTC.

The chain has TRBV7-6 and TRBJ2-7, with D hard to call. Trimming removed 5 bases from V and 12 bases from J, with 20 bases in between. Germline loops: CDR1 SGHVS, CDR2 FNYEAQ. The CDR3 consists of 13 residues. CDR3 residues: CASSPSPLESPYF. The DNA for the CDR3 is TGTGCCAGCAGCCCCTCCCCTCTTGAGAGTCCGTACTTC.

J is TRBJ1-1 and V is TRBV11-3; maybe TRBD1 (5 bases). The CDR3 consists of 17 residues. Germline CDR1 reads SGHNT; CDR2 reads YENEEA. V lost 5 bases and J 2 bases, leaving 21 bases between the germline ends. The CDR3 here is CASSARDSGRANTEAFF. CDR3 coding DNA: TGTGCCAGCAGCGCCCGGGACTCCGGACGAGCAAACACTGAAGCTTTCTTT. The whole variable domain, remainder taken from reference TRBV11-3 and TRBJ1-1, is EAGVVQSPRYKIIEKKQPVAFWCNPISGHNTLYWYLQNLGQGPELLIRYENEEAVDDSQLPKDRFSAERLKGVDSTLKIQPAELGDSAVYLCASSARDSGRANTEAFFGQGTRLTVV.

This chain connects TRBV4-2 to TRBJ2-1; D is unclear. Trimming pared 0 bases from V and 3 bases from J, leaving 12 bases between. The V gene's germline CDR1 is LGHNA and CDR2 YNFKEQ. The CDR3 has 16 residues. CDR3 bases: TGTGCCAGCAGCCAAGAACCCCAGCGCGACTACAATGAGCAGTTCTTC. It codes for CASSQEPQRDYNEQFF.

A few counts support this clone. CDR3 nucleotide sequence: TGTGCCAGCAGCCCGGTCAGGGGACAAGAGACCCAGTACTTC. It encodes CASSPVRGQETQYF. The rearrangement uses TRBV5-6 and TRBJ2-5; D may be TRBD1 (6 bases). CDR3 size: 14 residues. Per germline, CDR1 SGHDT and CDR2 YYEEEE. Trimming took off 4 bases at V and 2 bases at J, with 12 bases between the two ends.

V gene TRBV4-2 combines with J gene TRBJ2-1, with 15 bases matching TRBD2. V lost 3 bases to trimming and J lost 12 bases; unmatched junction nucleotides: 3. The V gene's germline CDR1 is LGHNA and CDR2 YNFKEQ. This CDR3 contains 14 residues. The CDR3 nucleotides are TGTGCCAGCAGCCAGGGACTAGCGGGAGGCCGGCAGTTCTTC. It is translated as CASSQGLAGGRQFF.

The chain links TRBV1 to TRBJ1-2. TRBV1 is designated a pseudogene. The CDR3 sequence is 17 residues long. The DNA for the CDR3 is TGCACCAGCAGCCAAGCGATTAGCCGCCTTTTACTTTATGGCTACACCTTC. Translating it yields CTSSQAISRLLLYGYTF.

The chain is built from TRBV27 and TRBJ1-1; 7 bases line up with TRBD1. This CDR3 region has 15 residues. CDR1 MNHEY and CDR2 SMNVEV come from the germline V gene (reference sequence). Trimming took 5 bases from V and 0 from J; bases not matched to a gene: 6. The CDR3 loop reads CASSATGALNTEAFF. Here the CDR3 DNA reads TGTGCCAGCAGTGCAACAGGGGCCCTGAACACTGAAGCTTTCTTT.

This clone was seen just once. The V call is TRBV6-5, the J call TRBJ1-1; a possible D gene is TRBD1 (5 bases). The CDR3 loop spans 13 amino acids. V dropped 8 bases and J dropped 1 base, with 11 bases sitting between them. CDR1 and CDR2 from the germline V gene are MNHEY and SVGAGI. CDR3 sequence (DNA): TGTGCCAGCGAAGACAGTGCGAACACTGAAGCTTTCTTT. The encoded protein is CASEDSANTEAFF.

This chain uses TRBV27 with TRBJ2-1, with TRBD2 identical over 9 bases. This CDR3 is 14 amino acids long. V shed 6 bases, J shed 8 bases, and the junction held 8 bases outside the gene matches. Germline V gene data show CDR1 as MNHEY and CDR2 as SMNVEV (reference sequence). The CDR3 protein is CASSGRGGLYEQFF. DNA for the CDR3: TGTGCCAGCAGCGGGCGGGGGGGGCTCTATGAGCAGTTCTTC.

The chain employs TRBV6-1 and TRBJ2-1; 9 bases are a match to TRBD2. The CDR3 has 14 residues. Germline values: CDR1 MNHNS, CDR2 SASEGT. The junction had 5 bases not matched to a gene; V was cut back by 7 bases and J by 4 bases. CDR3 nucleotide sequence: TGTGCCAGCAATCTAGCGGGAAGTTACAATGAGCAGTTCTTC. Translation gives CASNLAGSYNEQFF.

V is TRBV15 and J is TRBJ1-4; 8 positions agree with TRBD1. CDR3 length: 16 amino acids. The V gene end was trimmed by 0 bases and the J gene end by 10 bases; junction bases not matched to a gene: 10. Germline V gene lookup returns CDR1 LNHNV and CDR2 YYDKDF (reference sequence). Here the CDR3 DNA reads TGTGCCACCAGCAGAGATCGGACAGGGAGCTCGAGAAAACTGTTTTTT. Protein: CATSRDRTGSSRKLFF.

V is TRBV4-3 and J is TRBJ2-3; 12 positions match TRBD2. From germline, CDR1 is LGHNA and CDR2 YSLEER. With V trimmed by 3 bases and J by 6 bases, 4 bases remained unmatched. The CDR3 loop spans 15 amino acids. The CDR3 is CASSQTSGGADTQYF. The CDR3 bases are TGCGCCAGCAGCCAGACTAGCGGGGGAGCGGATACGCAGTATTTT.

There are a few counts of this clone. This chain links TRBV18 with TRBJ2-6, with D possibly matching TRBD1 (6 bases). V lost 8 bases and J lost 4, with 9 bases in between. The CDR3 consists of 13 residues. Germline-derived CDR1 and CDR2 are KGHSH and LQKENI. CDR3 in amino acids: CASTGSGANVLTF. The DNA for the CDR3 is TGTGCCAGCACAGGGTCCGGGGCCAACGTCCTGACTTTC.

This clone was counted between two and nine times. The chain employs TRBV27 and TRBJ2-1; the D gene is possibly TRBD1 (6 bases). The germline V and J ends were trimmed by 5 bases and 2 bases, with 13 bases remaining between them. The germline CDR1 and CDR2 sequences are MNHEY and SMNVEV (reference sequence). This CDR3 is 15 amino acids long. The CDR3 is CASSPRTEPYNEQFF. As DNA, the CDR3 is TGTGCCAGCAGTCCAAGGACAGAGCCCTACAATGAGCAGTTCTTC.

J is TRBJ2-1 and V is TRBV7-8; D possibly corresponds to TRBD1 (6 bases). This CDR3 has 16 residues. Trimming took off 5 bases at V and 7 bases at J, with 21 bases between the two ends. CDR1 and CDR2 from the germline V gene are SGHVS and FQNEAQ. CDR3 region: CASSGWSTGTGNEQFF. CDR3 DNA sequence: TGTGCCAGCAGCGGATGGAGTACAGGGACGGGGAATGAGCAGTTCTTC.

V is TRBV7-2 and J is TRBJ1-2; maybe TRBD1 (6 bases). The CDR3 sequence is 14 residues long. The V end was cut by 3 bases, the J end by 5 bases, with 13 bases between. The germline gives CDR1 SGHTA, CDR2 FQGNSA. The CDR3 loop is CASSFNQGLYGYTF. In nucleotides, the CDR3 is TGTGCCAGCAGCTTTAATCAGGGGCTTTATGGCTACACCTTC. Based on the CDR3 plus reference TRBV7-2 and TRBJ1-2, the full variable domain is GAGVSQSPSNKVTEKGKDVELRCDPISGHTALYWYRQSLGQGLEFLIYFQGNSAPDKSGLPSDRFSAERTGGSVSTLTIQRTQQEDSAVYLCASSFNQGLYGYTFGSGTRLTVV.

This clone was observed a few times. The rearrangement links TRBV6-6 to TRBJ2-2; 9 nucleotides align to TRBD1. Losses at the gene ends were 2 bases for V and 7 bases for J; bases not matched to a gene: 2. CDR3 size: 14 residues. CDR1 and CDR2 from the germline V gene are MNHNY and SVGAGI (reference sequence). CDR3: CASSYGQGIGELFF. As DNA, the CDR3 is TGTGCCAGCAGTTACGGACAGGGGATCGGGGAGCTGTTTTTT.

The chain has TRBV5-1 and TRBJ2-1, with 7 bases that match TRBD1. This CDR3 is 21 amino acids long. Germline V gene lookup returns CDR1 SGHRS and CDR2 YFSETQ. J was trimmed by 0 bases and V by 2 bases; bases with no gene match: 20. The CDR3 bases are TGCGCCAGCAGCTTCCGACAGGGAAATATACGGGGCGGTAGCTCCTACAATGAGCAGTTCTTC. Translation: CASSFRQGNIRGGSSYNEQFF. Together with reference TRBV5-1 and TRBJ2-1, the CDR3 gives the full variable domain: KAGVTQTPRYLIKTRGQQVTLSCSPISGHRSVSWYQQTPGQGLQFLFEYFSETQRNKGNFPGRFSGRQFSNSRSEMNVSTLELGDSALYLCASSFRQGNIRGGSSYNEQFFGPGTRLTVL.

This chain connects TRBV30 to TRBJ1-3, with D perhaps TRBD1 (5 bases). This CDR3 is built from 14 residues. Germline CDR1 GTSNPN, CDR2 SVGIG (reference sequence). Deletions cut 0 bases from V and 3 bases from J, with 9 bases between. The CDR3 region is CAWSVSGGGNTIYF. CDR3 in DNA: TGTGCCTGGAGTGTATCGGGGGGTGGAAACACCATATATTTT. The entire variable domain, with the rest obtained from reference TRBV30 and TRBJ1-3, is as follows: SQTIHQWPATLVQPVGSPLSLECTVEGTSNPNLYWYRQAAGRGLQLLFYSVGIGQISSEVPQNLSASRPQDRQFILSSKKLLLSDSGFYLCAWSVSGGGNTIYFGEGSWLTVV.

This clone has more than one count but fewer than ten. CDR3 in amino acids: CASSWTSGTYNEQFF. CDR3 coding DNA: TGTGCCAGCAGCTGGACCTCCGGGACATACAATGAGCAGTTCTTC. The J gene is TRBJ2-1, the V gene TRBV7-2, with a possible D match to TRBD1 (6 bases). Between the trimmed V and J ends, which lost 4 bases and 4 bases, there was a span of 14 bases. CDR3 length: 15 amino acids. Germline lookup yields CDR1 SGHTA and CDR2 FQGNSA.

The gene calls are TRBV27 and TRBJ2-6, with D possibly TRBD1 on 5 matching bases. The CDR3 is 15 amino acids. The germline V and J ends were trimmed by 8 bases and 0 bases, with 11 bases remaining between them. The germline gives CDR1 MNHEY, CDR2 SMNVEV (reference sequence). CDR3 nucleotides: TGTGCCAGCTCCCGACAGATCTCTGGGGCCAACGTCCTGACTTTC. It is translated as CASSRQISGANVLTF.

The rearrangement links TRBV12-5 to TRBJ2-1, with TRBD2 matching over 11 bases. Trimming cost V 5 bases and J 13 bases; bases outside gene matches: 4. The CDR3 is made up of 12 amino acids. From germline, CDR1 is LGHNT and CDR2 FRNRAP. CDR3: CASGPGLAEQFF. The CDR3 DNA reads TGTGCTAGTGGTCCGGGACTAGCGGAACAGTTCTTC.